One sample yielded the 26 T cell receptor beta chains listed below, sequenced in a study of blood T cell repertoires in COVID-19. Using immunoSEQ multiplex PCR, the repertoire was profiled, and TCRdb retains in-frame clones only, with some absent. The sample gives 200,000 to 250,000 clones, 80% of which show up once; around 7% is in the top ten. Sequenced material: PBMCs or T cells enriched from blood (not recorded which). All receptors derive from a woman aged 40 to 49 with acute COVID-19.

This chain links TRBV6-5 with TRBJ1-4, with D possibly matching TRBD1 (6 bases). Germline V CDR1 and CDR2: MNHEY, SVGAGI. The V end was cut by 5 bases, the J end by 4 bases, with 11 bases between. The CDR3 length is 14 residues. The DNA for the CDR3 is TGTGCCAGCAGTCGACAGGCGGGTAATGAAAAACTGTTTTTT. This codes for CASSRQAGNEKLFF.

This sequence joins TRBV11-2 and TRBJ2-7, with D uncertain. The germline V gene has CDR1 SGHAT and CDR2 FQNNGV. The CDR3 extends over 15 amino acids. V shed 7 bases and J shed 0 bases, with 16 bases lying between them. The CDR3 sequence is CASNEPVASSYEQYF. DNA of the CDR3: TGTGCCAGCAACGAACCCGTGGCTAGCTCCTACGAGCAGTACTTC.

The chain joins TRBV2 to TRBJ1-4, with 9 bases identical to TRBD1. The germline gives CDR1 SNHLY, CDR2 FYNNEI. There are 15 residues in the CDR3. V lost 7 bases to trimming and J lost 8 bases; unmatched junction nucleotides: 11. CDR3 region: CASNSGQGKREKLFF. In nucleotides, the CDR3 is TGTGCCAGCAACTCAGGACAGGGGAAAAGAGAAAAACTGTTTTTT.

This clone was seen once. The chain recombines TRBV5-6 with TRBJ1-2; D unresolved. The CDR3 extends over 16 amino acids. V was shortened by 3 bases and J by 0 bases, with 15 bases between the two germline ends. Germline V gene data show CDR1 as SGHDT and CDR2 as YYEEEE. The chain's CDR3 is CASSYPESTSNYGYTF. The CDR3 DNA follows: TGTGCCAGCAGCTACCCGGAGAGCACCTCTAACTATGGCTACACCTTC. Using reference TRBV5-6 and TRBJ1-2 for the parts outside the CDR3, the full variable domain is DAGVTQSPTHLIKTRGQQVTLRCSPKSGHDTVSWYQQALGQGPQFIFQYYEEEERQRGNFPDRFSGHQFPNYSSELNVNALLLGDSALYLCASSYPESTSNYGYTFGSGTRLTVV.

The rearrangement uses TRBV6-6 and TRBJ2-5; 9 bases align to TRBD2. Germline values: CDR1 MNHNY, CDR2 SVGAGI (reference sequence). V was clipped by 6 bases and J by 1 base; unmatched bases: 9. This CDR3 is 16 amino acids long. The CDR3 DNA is TGTGCCAGCAGCCACGGTGGCGGGGGGGCCCAAGAGACCCAGTACTTC. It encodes CASSHGGGGAQETQYF.

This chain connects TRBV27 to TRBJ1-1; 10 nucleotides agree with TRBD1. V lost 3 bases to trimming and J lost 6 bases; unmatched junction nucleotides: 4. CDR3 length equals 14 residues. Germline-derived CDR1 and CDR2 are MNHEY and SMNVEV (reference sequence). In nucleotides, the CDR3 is TGTGCCAGCAGTTTTTTGGGACAGGGGTCTGAAGCTTTCTTT. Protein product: CASSFLGQGSEAFF.

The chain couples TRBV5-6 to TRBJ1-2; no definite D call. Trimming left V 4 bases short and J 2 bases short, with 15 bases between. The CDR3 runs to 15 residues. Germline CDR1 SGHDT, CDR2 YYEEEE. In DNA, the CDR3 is TGTGCCAGCAGCACCTACACAGTACTCAACTATGGCTACACCTTC. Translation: CASSTYTVLNYGYTF.

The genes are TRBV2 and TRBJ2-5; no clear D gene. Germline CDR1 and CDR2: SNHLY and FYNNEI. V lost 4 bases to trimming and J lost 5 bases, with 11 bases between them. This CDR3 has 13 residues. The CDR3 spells CASSAQSRETQYF. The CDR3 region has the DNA TGTGCCAGCAGTGCACAGAGCAGGGAGACCCAGTACTTC.

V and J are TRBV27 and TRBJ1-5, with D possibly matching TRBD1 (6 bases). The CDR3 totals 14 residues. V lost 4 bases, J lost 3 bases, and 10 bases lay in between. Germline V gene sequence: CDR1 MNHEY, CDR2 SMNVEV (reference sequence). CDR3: CASSSGQYNQPQHF. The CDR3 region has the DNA TGTGCCAGCAGTTCCGGACAGTACAATCAGCCCCAGCATTTT.

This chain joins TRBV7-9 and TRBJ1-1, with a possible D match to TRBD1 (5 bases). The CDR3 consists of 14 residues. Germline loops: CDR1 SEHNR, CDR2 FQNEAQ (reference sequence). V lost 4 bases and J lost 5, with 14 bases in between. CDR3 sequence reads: CASSSSLGRTEAFF. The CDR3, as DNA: TGTGCCAGCAGCTCAAGCTTGGGGCGGACTGAAGCTTTCTTT.

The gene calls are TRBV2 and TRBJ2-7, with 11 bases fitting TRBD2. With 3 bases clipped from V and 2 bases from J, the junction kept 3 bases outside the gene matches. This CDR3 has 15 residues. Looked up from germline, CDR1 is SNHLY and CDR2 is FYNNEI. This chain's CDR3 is CASSDGTSGAYEQYF. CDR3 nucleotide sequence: TGTGCCAGCAGTGACGGGACTAGCGGAGCCTACGAGCAGTACTTC.

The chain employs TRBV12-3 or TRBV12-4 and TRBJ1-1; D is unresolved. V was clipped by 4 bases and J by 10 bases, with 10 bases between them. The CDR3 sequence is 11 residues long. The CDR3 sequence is CASSSSSGAFF. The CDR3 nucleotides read TGTGCCAGCAGTTCCTCTTCCGGAGCTTTCTTT.

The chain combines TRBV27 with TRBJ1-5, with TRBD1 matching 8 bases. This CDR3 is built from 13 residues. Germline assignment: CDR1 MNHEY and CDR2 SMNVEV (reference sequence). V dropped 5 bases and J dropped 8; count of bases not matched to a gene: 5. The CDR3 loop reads CASSRTGPEPQHF. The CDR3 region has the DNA TGTGCCAGCAGTCGGACAGGGCCGGAGCCCCAGCATTTT.

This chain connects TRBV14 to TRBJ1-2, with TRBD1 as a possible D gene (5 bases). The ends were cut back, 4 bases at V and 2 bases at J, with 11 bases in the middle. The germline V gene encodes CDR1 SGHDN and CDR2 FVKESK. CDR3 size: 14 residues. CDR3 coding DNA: TGTGCCAGCAGCCGAGGGACTGCCAACTATGGCTACACCTTC. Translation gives CASSRGTANYGYTF. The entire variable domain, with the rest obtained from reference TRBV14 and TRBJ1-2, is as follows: EAGVTQFPSHSVIEKGQTVTLRCDPISGHDNLYWYRRVMGKEIKFLLHFVKESKQDESGMPNNRFLAERTGGTYSTLKVQPAELEDSGVYFCASSRGTANYGYTFGSGTRLTVV.

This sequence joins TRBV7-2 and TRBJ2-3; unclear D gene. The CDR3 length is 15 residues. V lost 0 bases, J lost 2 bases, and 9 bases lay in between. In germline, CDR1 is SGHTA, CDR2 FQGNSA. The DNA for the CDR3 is TGTGCCAGCAGCTTAGCTAGCTCCGACACAGATACGCAGTATTTT. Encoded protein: CASSLASSDTDTQYF.

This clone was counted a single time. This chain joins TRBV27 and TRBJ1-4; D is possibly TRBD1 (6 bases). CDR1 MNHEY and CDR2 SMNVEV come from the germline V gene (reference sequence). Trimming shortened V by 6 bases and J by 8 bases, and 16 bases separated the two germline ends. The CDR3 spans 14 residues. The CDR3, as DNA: TGTGCCAGCAGAGTCGCCGGGACAAGGGAAAAACTGTTTTTT. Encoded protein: CASRVAGTREKLFF. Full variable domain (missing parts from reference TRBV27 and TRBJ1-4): EAQVTQNPRYLITVTGKKLTVTCSQNMNHEYMSWYRQDPGLGLRQIYYSMNVEVTDKGDVPEGYKVSRKEKRNFPLILESPSPNQTSLYFCASRVAGTREKLFFGSGTQLSVL.

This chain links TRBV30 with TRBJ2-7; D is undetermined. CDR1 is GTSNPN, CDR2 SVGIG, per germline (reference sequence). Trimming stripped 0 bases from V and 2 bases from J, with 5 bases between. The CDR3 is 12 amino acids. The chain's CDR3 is CAWSVSPYEQYF. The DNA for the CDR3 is TGTGCCTGGAGTGTGAGTCCCTACGAGCAGTACTTC. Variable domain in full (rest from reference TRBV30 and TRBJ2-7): SQTIHQWPATLVQPVGSPLSLECTVEGTSNPNLYWYRQAAGRGLQLLFYSVGIGQISSEVPQNLSASRPQDRQFILSSKKLLLSDSGFYLCAWSVSPYEQYFGPGTRLTVT.

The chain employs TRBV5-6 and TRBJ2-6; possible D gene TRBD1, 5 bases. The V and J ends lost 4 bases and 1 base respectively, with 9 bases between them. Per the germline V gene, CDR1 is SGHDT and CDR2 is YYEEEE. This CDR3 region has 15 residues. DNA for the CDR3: TGTGCCAGCAGCCCCTACAGGTCTGGGGCCAACGTCCTGACTTTC. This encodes CASSPYRSGANVLTF.

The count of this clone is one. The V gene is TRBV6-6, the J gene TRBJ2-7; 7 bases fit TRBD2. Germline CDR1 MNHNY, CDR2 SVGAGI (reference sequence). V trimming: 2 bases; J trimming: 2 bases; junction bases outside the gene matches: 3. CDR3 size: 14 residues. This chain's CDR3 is CASSYPGGPYEQYF. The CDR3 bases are TGTGCCAGCAGTTACCCGGGGGGACCCTACGAGCAGTACTTC.

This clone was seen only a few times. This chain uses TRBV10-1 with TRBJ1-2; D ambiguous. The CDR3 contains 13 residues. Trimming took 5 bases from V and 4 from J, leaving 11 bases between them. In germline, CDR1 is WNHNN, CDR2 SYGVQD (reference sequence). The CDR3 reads CASSPTTFYGYTF. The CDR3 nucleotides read TGCGCCAGCAGTCCTACCACGTTCTATGGCTACACCTTC.

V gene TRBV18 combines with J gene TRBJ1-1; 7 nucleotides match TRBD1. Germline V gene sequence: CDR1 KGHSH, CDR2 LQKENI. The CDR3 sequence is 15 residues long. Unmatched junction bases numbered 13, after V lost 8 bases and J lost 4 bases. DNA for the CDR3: TGTGCCAGCGCAAGGACAGGACAGGCCGCCACTGAAGCTTTCTTT. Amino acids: CASARTGQAATEAFF.

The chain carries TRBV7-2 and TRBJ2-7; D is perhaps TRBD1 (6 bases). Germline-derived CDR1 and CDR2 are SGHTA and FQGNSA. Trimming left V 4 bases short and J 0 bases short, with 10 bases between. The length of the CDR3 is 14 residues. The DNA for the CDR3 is TGTGCCAGCAGCTCTACAGGGAGCTCCTACGAGCAGTACTTC. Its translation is CASSSTGSSYEQYF.

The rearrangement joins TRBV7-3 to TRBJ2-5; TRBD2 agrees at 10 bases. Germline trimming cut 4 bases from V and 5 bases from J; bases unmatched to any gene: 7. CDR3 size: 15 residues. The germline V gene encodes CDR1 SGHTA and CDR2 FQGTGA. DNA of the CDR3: TGTGCCAGCAGCTCGCTAGCGGGGGCTCGGGAGACCCAGTACTTC. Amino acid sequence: CASSSLAGARETQYF.

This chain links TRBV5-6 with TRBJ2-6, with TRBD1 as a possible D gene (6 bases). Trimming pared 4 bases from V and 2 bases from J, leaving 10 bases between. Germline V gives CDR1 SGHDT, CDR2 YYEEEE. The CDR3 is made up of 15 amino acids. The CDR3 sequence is CASSPGDTGANVLTF. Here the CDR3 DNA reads TGTGCCAGCAGCCCAGGGGACACTGGGGCCAACGTCCTGACTTTC. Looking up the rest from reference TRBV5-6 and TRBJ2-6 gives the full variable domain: DAGVTQSPTHLIKTRGQQVTLRCSPKSGHDTVSWYQQALGQGPQFIFQYYEEEERQRGNFPDRFSGHQFPNYSSELNVNALLLGDSALYLCASSPGDTGANVLTFGAGSRLTVL.

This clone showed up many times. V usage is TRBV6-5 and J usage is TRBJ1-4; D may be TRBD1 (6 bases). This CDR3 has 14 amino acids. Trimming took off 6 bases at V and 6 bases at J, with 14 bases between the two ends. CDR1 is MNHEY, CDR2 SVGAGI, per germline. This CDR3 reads CASSPTGRHEKLFF. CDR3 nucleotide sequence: TGTGCCAGCAGCCCAACAGGGCGCCATGAAAAACTGTTTTTT.

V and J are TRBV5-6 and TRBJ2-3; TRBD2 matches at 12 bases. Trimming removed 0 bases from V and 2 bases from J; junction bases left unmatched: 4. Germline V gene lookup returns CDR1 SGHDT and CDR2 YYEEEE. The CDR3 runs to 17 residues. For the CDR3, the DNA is TGTGCCAGCAGCTTGGTACTAGCGGGGGGCTTCACAGATACGCAGTATTTT. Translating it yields CASSLVLAGGFTDTQYF. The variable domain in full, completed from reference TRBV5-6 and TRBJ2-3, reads DAGVTQSPTHLIKTRGQQVTLRCSPKSGHDTVSWYQQALGQGPQFIFQYYEEEERQRGNFPDRFSGHQFPNYSSELNVNALLLGDSALYLCASSLVLAGGFTDTQYFGPGTRLTVL.